These 5 T cell receptor beta chains were all obtained from the same sample, sequenced in a study of blood T cell repertoires in COVID-19. The data were produced by immunoSEQ multiplex PCR, yet TCRdb's version contains in-frame clones alone and is incomplete. Of approximately 250,000 clones in the sample, about 82% were seen once. Sequencing used PBMCs or T cells enriched from blood (not recorded which). The receptors were sampled from a woman aged 45-65 years with acute COVID-19.

The chain joins TRBV9 to TRBJ1-1; 7 positions match TRBD1. Losses at the gene ends were 6 bases for V and 3 bases for J; bases not matched to a gene: 11. Germline V lookup: CDR1 SGDLS, CDR2 YYNGEE. This CDR3 contains 15 residues. CDR3 DNA sequence: TGTGCCAGCACGGGGACAGCCGTGGGGGACACTGAAGCTTTCTTT. Translated: CASTGTAVGDTEAFF.

This chain uses TRBV10-2 with TRBJ1-3; 7 bases match TRBD1. The CDR3 has 15 amino acids. The V segment lost 3 bases and the J segment 5 bases; nucleotides outside the gene matches: 7. Germline CDR1 reads WSHSY; CDR2 reads SAAADI. CDR3 sequence reads: CASSDPWTGRNTIYF. The CDR3 coding sequence is TGCGCCAGCAGTGACCCCTGGACAGGCCGAAACACCATATATTTT.

The J gene is TRBJ2-1, the V gene TRBV11-2, with 8 bases identical to TRBD2. Germline V gene data show CDR1 as SGHAT and CDR2 as FQNNGV. The CDR3 runs to 15 residues. V shed 1 base and J 6 bases; nucleotides not matched to a gene: 5. The CDR3 coding sequence is TGTGCCAGCAGCTTAGGCTTAGCGGGGAGCAATGAGCAGTTCTTC. It encodes CASSLGLAGSNEQFF. Based on the CDR3 plus reference TRBV11-2 and TRBJ2-1, the full variable domain is EAGVAQSPRYKIIEKRQSVAFWCNPISGHATLYWYQQILGQGPKLLIQFQNNGVVDDSQLPKDRFSAERLKGVDSTLKIQPAKLEDSAVYLCASSLGLAGSNEQFFGPGTRLTVL.

The V call is TRBV7-2, the J call TRBJ1-2; TRBD1 matches at 7 bases. CDR3 size: 14 residues. Per the germline V gene, CDR1 is SGHTA and CDR2 is FQGNSA. J was trimmed by 4 bases and V by 7 bases; bases with no gene match: 9. CDR3 DNA: TGTGCCAGCATCGAAGGGGGCCTCCGCTATGGCTACACCTTC. Protein sequence: CASIEGGLRYGYTF.

This chain links TRBV19 with TRBJ1-1, with D perhaps matching TRBD1 (5 bases). V dropped 4 bases and J dropped 1 base, with 10 bases sitting between them. In germline, CDR1 is LNHDA, CDR2 SQIVND (reference sequence). This CDR3 has 14 amino acids. The CDR3 sequence is CASSTQGGNTEAFF. The CDR3 DNA sequence: TGTGCCAGTAGTACCCAGGGCGGGAACACTGAAGCTTTCTTT.